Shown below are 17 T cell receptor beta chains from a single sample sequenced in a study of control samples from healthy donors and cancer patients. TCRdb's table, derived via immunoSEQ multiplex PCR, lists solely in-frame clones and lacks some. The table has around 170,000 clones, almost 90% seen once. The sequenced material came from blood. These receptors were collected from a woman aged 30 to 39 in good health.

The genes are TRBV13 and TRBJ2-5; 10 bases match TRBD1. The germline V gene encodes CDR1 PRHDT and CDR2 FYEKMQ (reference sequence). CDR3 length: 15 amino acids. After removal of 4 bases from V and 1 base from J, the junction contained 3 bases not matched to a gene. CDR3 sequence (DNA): TGTGCCAGCAGCTGGACAGGGGGGGTCCAAGAGACCCAGTACTTC. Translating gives CASSWTGGVQETQYF.

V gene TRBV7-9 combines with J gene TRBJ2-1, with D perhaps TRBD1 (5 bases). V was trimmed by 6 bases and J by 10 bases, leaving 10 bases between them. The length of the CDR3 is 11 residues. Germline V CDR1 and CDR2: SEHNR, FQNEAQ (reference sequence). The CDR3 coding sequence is TGTGCCAGCAGTTGGACAAGGGAGCAGTTCTTC. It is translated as CASSWTREQFF.

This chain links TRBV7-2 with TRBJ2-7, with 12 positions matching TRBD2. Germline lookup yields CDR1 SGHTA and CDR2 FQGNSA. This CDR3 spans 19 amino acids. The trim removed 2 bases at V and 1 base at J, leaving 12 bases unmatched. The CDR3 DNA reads TGTGCCAGCAGCTTAAAGGTTCGGCTAGCGGGAGGGCCATCCTACGAGCAGTACTTC. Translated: CASSLKVRLAGGPSYEQYF.

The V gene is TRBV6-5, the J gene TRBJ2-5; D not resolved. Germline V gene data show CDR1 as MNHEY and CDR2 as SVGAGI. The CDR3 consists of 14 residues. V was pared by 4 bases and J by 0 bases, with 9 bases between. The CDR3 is CASSWSTNQETQYF. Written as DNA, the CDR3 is TGTGCCAGCAGTTGGTCGACAAACCAAGAGACCCAGTACTTC.

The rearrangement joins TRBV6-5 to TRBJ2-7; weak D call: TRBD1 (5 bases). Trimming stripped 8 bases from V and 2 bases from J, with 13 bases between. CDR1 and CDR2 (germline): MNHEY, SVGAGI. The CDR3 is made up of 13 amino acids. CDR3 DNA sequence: TGTGCCAGCCGTCATGGACAAGCCTACGAGCAGTACGTC. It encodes CASRHGQAYEQYV.

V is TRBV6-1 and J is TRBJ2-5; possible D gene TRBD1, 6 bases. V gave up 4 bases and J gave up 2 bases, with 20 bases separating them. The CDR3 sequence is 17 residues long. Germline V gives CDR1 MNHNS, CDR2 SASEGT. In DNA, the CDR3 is TGTGCCAGCAGTGCCCTTTCGGGACACCGGATTCAAGAGACCCAGTACTTC. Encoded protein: CASSALSGHRIQETQYF.

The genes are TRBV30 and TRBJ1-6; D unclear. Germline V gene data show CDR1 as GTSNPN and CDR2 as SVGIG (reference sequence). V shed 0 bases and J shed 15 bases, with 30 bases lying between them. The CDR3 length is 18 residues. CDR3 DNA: TGTGCCTGGAGTGTATCGGTTGTCGCAGGCGGGTTTTTGAGGGACCTCCACTTT. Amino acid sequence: CAWSVSVVAGGFLRDLHF. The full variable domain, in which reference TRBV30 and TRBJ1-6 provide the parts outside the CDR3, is SQTIHQWPATLVQPVGSPLSLECTVEGTSNPNLYWYRQAAGRGLQLLFYSVGIGQISSEVPQNLSASRPQDRQFILSSKKLLLSDSGFYLCAWSVSVVAGGFLRDLHFGNGTRLTVT.

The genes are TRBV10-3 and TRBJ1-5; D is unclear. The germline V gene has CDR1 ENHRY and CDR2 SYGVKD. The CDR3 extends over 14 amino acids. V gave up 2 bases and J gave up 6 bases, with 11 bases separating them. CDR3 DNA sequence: TGTGCCATCAGTGAGCAGGCCCGGGGTCAGCCCCAGCATTTT. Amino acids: CAISEQARGQPQHF.

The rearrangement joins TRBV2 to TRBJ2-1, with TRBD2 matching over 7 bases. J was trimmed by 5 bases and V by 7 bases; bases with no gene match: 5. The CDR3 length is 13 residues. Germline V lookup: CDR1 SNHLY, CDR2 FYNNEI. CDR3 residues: CASMTSNDNEQFF. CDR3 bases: TGTGCCAGCATGACTAGCAACGACAATGAGCAGTTCTTC.

CDR3: CATSDPRDRLFEQYF. The DNA of the CDR3 is TGTGCCACCAGTGATCCCCGGGACAGACTTTTCGAGCAGTACTTC. The V call is TRBV24-1, the J call TRBJ2-7, with 7 nucleotides matching TRBD1. The J segment lost 6 bases and the V segment lost 3 bases, leaving 10 bases of the junction unmatched. Germline V CDR1 and CDR2: KGHDR, SFDVKD. CDR3 length: 15 residues.

The CDR3 nucleotides are TGCGCCAGCAGCTTGGCCTTACAGGGTCCAGATACGCAGTATTTT. Residues: CASSLALQGPDTQYF. V gene TRBV5-1 combines with J gene TRBJ2-3, with TRBD1 as a possible D gene (6 bases). Germline CDR1 and CDR2: SGHRS and YFSETQ. The V end was cut by 0 bases, the J end by 4 bases, with 12 bases between. The CDR3 is 15 amino acids.

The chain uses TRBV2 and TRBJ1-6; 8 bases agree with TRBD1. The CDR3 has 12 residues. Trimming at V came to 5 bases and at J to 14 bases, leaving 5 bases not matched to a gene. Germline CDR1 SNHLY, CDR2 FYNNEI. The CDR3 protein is CASSLQGETLHF. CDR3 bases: TGTGCCAGCAGTTTACAGGGGGAAACCCTCCACTTT.

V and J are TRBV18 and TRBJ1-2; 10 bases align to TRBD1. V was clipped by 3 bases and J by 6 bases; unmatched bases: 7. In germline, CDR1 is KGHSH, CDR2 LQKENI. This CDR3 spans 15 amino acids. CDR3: CASSPRTGGTDGYTF. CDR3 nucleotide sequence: TGTGCCAGCTCACCCCGGACAGGGGGGACGGATGGCTACACCTTC.

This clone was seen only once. For the CDR3, the DNA is TGTGCCAGCAGCTCCACCGGAACTGAGCGAAGGGAGTATGAGGCTTTCTTT. Its protein is CASSSTGTERREYEAFF. The chain joins TRBV5-6 to TRBJ1-1; no clear D. V gave up 3 bases and J gave up 11 bases, with 29 bases separating them. CDR1 and CDR2 (germline): SGHDT, YYEEEE. This CDR3 has 17 amino acids.

The CDR3 DNA sequence: TGTGCCAGCAGCCCCTTCCGCAGGAGACAGGGGACGAATAACTATGGCTACACCTTC. It is translated as CASSPFRRRQGTNNYGYTF. This rearrangement joins TRBV11-3 to TRBJ1-2; 8 bases map to TRBD1. Germline values: CDR1 SGHNT, CDR2 YENEEA. This CDR3 is built from 19 residues. Trimming at V came to 5 bases and at J to 1 base, leaving 18 bases not matched to a gene.

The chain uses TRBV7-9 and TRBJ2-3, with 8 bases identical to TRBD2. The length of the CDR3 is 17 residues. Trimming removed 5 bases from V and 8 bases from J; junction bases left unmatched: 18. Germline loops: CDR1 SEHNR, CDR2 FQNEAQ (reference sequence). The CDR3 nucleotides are TGTGCCAGCAGCCCAGTGTCTGCGGGAGGATTAAGTAGTACGCAGTATTTT. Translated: CASSPVSAGGLSSTQYF.

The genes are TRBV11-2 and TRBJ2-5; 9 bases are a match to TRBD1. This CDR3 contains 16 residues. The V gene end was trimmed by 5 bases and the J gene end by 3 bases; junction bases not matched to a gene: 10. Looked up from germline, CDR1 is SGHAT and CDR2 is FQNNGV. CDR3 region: CASSQSGQGLKETQYF. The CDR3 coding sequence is TGTGCCAGCAGCCAGAGTGGACAGGGGTTGAAAGAGACCCAGTACTTC.